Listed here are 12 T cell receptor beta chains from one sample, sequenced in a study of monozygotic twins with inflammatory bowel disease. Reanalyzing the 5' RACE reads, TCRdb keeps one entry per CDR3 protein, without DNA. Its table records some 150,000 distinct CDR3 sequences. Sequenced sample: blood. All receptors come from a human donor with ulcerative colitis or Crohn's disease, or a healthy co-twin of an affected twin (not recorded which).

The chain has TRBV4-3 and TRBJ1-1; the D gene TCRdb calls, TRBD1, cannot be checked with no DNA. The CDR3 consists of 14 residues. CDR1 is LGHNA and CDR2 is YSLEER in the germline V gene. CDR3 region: CASSQVTGWAEAFF.

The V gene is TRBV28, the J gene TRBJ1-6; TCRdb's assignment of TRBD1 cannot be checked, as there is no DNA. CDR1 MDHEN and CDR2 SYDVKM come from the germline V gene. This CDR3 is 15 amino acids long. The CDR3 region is CASIGGGESNSPLHF.

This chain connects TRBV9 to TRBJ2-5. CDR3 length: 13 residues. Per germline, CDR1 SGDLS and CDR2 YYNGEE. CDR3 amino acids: CASSVGTQETQYF.

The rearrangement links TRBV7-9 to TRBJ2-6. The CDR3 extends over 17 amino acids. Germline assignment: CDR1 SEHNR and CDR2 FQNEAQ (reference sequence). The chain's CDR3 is CASRSLTPRSGANVLTF.

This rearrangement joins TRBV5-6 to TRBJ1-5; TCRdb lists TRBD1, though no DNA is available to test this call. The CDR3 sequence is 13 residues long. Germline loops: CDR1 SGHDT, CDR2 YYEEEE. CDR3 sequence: CASSRGGAQPQHF.

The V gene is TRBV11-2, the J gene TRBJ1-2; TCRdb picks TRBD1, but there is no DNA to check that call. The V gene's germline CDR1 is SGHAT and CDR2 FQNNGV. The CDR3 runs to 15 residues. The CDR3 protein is CASSLVVGGAYGYTF.

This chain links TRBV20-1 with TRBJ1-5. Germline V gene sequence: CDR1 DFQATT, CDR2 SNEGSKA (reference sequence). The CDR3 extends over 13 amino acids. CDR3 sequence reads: CSAYRGSNQPQHF.

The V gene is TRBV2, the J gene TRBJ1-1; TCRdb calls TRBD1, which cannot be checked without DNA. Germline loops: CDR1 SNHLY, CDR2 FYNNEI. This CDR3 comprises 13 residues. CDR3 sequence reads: CASRWTENTEAFF.

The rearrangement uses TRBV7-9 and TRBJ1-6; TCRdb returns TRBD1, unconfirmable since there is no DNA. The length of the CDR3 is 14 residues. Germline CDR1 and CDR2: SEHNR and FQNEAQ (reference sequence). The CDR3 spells CASSGRTVNSPLHF.

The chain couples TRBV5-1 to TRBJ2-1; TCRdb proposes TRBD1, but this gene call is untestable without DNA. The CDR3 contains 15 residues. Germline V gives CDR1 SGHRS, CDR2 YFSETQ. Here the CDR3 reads CASSPTGTNYNEQFF.

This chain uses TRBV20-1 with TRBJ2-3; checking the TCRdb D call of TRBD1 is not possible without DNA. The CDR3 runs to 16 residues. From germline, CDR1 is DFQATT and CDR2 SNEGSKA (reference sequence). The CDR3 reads CSASDSGGAFTDTQYF.

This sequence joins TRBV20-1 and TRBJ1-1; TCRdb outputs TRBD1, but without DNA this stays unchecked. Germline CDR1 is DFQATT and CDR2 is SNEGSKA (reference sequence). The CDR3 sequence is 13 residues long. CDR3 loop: CSAEQGAWTEAFF.